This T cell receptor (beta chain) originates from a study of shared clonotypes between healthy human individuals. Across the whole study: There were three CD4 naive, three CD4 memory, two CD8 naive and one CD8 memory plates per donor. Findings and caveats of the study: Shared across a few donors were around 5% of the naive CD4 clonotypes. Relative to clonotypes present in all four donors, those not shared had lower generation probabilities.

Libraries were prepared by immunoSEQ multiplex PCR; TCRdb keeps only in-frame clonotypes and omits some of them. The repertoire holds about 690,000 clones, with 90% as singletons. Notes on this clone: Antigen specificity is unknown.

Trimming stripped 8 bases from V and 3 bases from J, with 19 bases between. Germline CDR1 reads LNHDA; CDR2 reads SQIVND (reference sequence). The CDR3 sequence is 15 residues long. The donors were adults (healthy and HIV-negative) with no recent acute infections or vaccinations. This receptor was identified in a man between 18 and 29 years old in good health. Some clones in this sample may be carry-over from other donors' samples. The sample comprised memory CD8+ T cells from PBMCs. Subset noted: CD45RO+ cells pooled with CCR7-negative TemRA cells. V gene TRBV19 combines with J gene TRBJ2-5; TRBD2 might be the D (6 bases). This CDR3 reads CASGAGLLGKETQYF. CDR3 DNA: TGTGCCAGTGGGGCGGGACTCCTTGGGAAAGAGACCCAGTACTTC.